The present T cell receptor (beta chain) was sequenced within a study of CD8+CD57+ T cells in acquired aplastic anemia. Across the study: The sorted CD4+ and CD8+ cells yielded an average approximately 3 ug of DNA. Study results and limitations: Patients and healthy controls showed no significant CD8+ Simpson's diversity difference. Around 30 sequences, all CD8+ CDR3, were shared between patients and controls.

Regarding this clonotype: What it binds is not known.

Germline CDR1 reads ENHRY; CDR2 reads SYGVKD. The CDR3 runs 13 residues. Trimming took 6 bases from V and 1 from J, leaving 10 bases between them. Genomic DNA, serving as template, underwent TCR beta VDJ and CDR3 profiling. MiXCR, run by TCRdb on the reads, gives a single entry per CDR3 protein. The data show roughly 250,000 distinct CDR3 sequences, with approximately 86% seen just once and about 41% held by the top ten. Only patients with CD8+CD57+ cell expansion on flow cytometry were chosen for sequencing. The source of this sequence is a human donor with aplastic anemia. The genes are TRBV10-3 and TRBJ2-7; perhaps TRBD1 as D (6 bases). The sample consisted of sorted CD4+, CD8+, or CD8+CD57+ T cells (not recorded which) from PBMCs. CDR3 loop: CAISSGTSYEQYF. The CDR3 bases are TGTGCCATCAGCTCAGGGACATCCTACGAGCAGTACTTC.